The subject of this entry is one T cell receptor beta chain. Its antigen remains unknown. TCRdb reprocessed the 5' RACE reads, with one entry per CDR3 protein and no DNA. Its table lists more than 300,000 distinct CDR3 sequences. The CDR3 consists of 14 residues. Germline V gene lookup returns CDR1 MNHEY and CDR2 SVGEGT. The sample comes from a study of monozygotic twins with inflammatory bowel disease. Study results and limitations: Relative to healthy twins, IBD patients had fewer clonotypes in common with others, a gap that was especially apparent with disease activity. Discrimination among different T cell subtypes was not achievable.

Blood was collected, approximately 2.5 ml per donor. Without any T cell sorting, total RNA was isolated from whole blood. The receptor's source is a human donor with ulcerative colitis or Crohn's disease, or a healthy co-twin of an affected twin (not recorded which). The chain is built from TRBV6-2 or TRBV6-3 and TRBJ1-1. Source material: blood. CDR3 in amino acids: CASSLFGWGTEAFF.